The 20 T cell receptor beta chains below all came from one sample that was sequenced in a study of Ad26.COV2.S vaccination and SARS-CoV-2 variants. Treatment reported: roughly 19 received Ad26.COV2.S at low or high dose, single or two shots; about 5 received placebo; per-sample allocation not given. Each sample was drawn 63 days after the first injection (of vaccine or placebo). The repertoire was sequenced with immunoSEQ multiplex PCR; TCRdb's copy has only in-frame clones and lacks some. The sample holds 450,000 to 550,000 clones, nearly 90% seen once. The specimen comprised peripheral blood, sampled in a trial of Ad26.COV2.S vaccine versus placebo. The receptors were gathered from a person aged 18-60 years who received the Ad26.COV2.S COVID-19 vaccine or a placebo.

The genes are TRBV6-5 and TRBJ2-1; 15 bases agree with TRBD2. CDR3 length equals 16 residues. V lost 4 bases and J lost 12; bases outside the gene matches: 10. CDR1 and CDR2 (germline): MNHEY, SVGAGI. The DNA for the CDR3 is TGTGCCAGCAGTTCGGACGGACTAGCGGGAGGGCCAGGGCAGTTCTTC. Its protein product is CASSSDGLAGGPGQFF.

V usage is TRBV30 and J usage is TRBJ1-5; D is unresolved. This CDR3 contains 13 residues. Germline CDR1 GTSNPN, CDR2 SVGIG (reference sequence). Trimming shortened V by 2 bases and J by 0 bases, and 5 bases separated the two germline ends. The CDR3, as DNA: TGTGCCTGGAGTTATGATAGCAATCAGCCCCAGCATTTT. Amino acid sequence: CAWSYDSNQPQHF.

The chain uses TRBV18 and TRBJ2-7; 9 nucleotides align to TRBD2. V was pared by 4 bases and J by 5 bases, with 12 bases of the junction left unmatched. The length of the CDR3 is 16 residues. Germline lookup yields CDR1 KGHSH and CDR2 LQKENI. The CDR3 DNA sequence: TGTGCCAGCTCACTCAATAGCGGGAGAGGGGCAGACGAGCAGTACTTC. Protein sequence: CASSLNSGRGADEQYF.

Regarding this clone: The sample holds other DNA sequences that translate to the same CDR3. The V and J genes are TRBV5-6 and TRBJ1-2; the D is unclear. This CDR3 is 13 amino acids long. V was shortened by 0 bases and J by 2 bases, with 5 bases between the two germline ends. Germline lookup yields CDR1 SGHDT and CDR2 YYEEEE. The DNA of the CDR3 is TGTGCCAGCAGCTTGGCCGGAAACTATGGCTACACCTTC. Translation: CASSLAGNYGYTF. Combining the CDR3 with reference TRBV5-6 and TRBJ1-2 gives the whole variable domain DAGVTQSPTHLIKTRGQQVTLRCSPKSGHDTVSWYQQALGQGPQFIFQYYEEEERQRGNFPDRFSGHQFPNYSSELNVNALLLGDSALYLCASSLAGNYGYTFGSGTRLTVV.

The V and J genes are TRBV28 and TRBJ1-1; TRBD1 is a possible D gene (6 bases). The CDR3 is made up of 12 amino acids. V was pared by 8 bases and J by 7 bases, with 14 bases between. CDR1 and CDR2 from the germline V gene are MDHEN and SYDVKM. This CDR3 is CASQTGGGEAFF. The CDR3 nucleotides read TGTGCCAGCCAGACAGGCGGCGGTGAAGCTTTCTTT.

The chain employs TRBV7-3 and TRBJ2-3, with unresolved D. Germline values: CDR1 SGHTA, CDR2 FQGTGA. Trimming took 5 bases from V and 7 from J, leaving 10 bases between them. This CDR3 spans 12 amino acids. Here the CDR3 reads CASSLGFNTQYF. The CDR3, as DNA: TGTGCCAGCAGCCTTGGGTTTAATACGCAGTATTTT. The full variable domain, with the rest looked up from reference TRBV7-3 and TRBJ2-3, is GAGVSQTPSNKVTEKGKYVELRCDPISGHTALYWYRQSLGQGPEFLIYFQGTGAADDSGLPNDRFFAVRPEGSVSTLKIQRTERGDSAVYLCASSLGFNTQYFGPGTRLTVL.

A remark on this clone: Its ends do not fully match the called genes, so a read error is possible. The V and J genes are TRBV11-3 and TRBJ1-1; perhaps TRBD1 as D (5 bases). There are 14 residues in the CDR3. Germline V gene lookup returns CDR1 SGHNT and CDR2 YENEEA. The chain's CDR3 is CASSLGRGNSEAFF. The CDR3 bases are TGTGCCAGCAGCTTGGGACGGGGGAACTCTGAAGCTTTCTTT.

The rearrangement uses TRBV7-2 and TRBJ1-2; tentative D call: TRBD1 (5 bases). In germline, CDR1 is SGHTA, CDR2 FQGNSA. Trimming removed 5 bases at V and 8 bases at J, with 21 bases between. This CDR3 has 15 residues. This CDR3 reads CASSPTTGQGEGYTF. The DNA of the CDR3 is TGTGCCAGCAGCCCCACGACCGGGCAGGGAGAAGGCTACACCTTC.

The chain recombines TRBV3-1 (or the pseudogene TRBV3-2) with TRBJ1-1; D not resolved. The V gene lost 2 bases and the J gene lost 6 bases, with 13 bases spanning the gap. The CDR3 is 14 amino acids. CDR1 is LGHDT and CDR2 is YNNKEL in the germline V gene (reference sequence). This CDR3 is CASSQRRAAPEAFF. The CDR3 bases are TGTGCCAGCAGCCAACGGCGAGCGGCACCTGAAGCTTTCTTT.

The V and J genes are TRBV5-6 and TRBJ2-2; D unclear. Germline CDR1 SGHDT, CDR2 YYEEEE. This CDR3 contains 16 residues. With 2 bases removed from V and 1 base from J, the gap between germline ends came to 12 bases. Here the CDR3 reads CASSFFTWGNTGELFF. In DNA, the CDR3 is TGTGCCAGCAGCTTTTTTACCTGGGGGAACACCGGGGAGCTGTTTTTT.

The chain employs TRBV9 and TRBJ2-2; no reliable D call. This CDR3 spans 14 amino acids. Germline values: CDR1 SGDLS, CDR2 YYNGEE. Trimming pared 0 bases from V and 5 bases from J, leaving 8 bases between. The CDR3 reads CASSVAGWTGELFF. The CDR3 region has the DNA TGTGCCAGCAGCGTAGCCGGATGGACCGGGGAGCTGTTTTTT.

The chain recombines TRBV19 with TRBJ2-1; weak D call: TRBD2 (5 bases). Trimming cost V 7 bases and J 3 bases, with 13 bases left between them. CDR1 is LNHDA and CDR2 is SQIVND in the germline V gene (reference sequence). The CDR3 is made up of 14 amino acids. The CDR3 nucleotides read TGTGCCAGTACCCGGGGAGTGGGCTACAATGAGCAGTTCTTC. Translation: CASTRGVGYNEQFF.

The chain links TRBV19 to TRBJ1-5; a possible D gene is TRBD1 (5 bases). Trimming took off 3 bases at V and 4 bases at J, with 10 bases between the two ends. The CDR3 sequence is 14 residues long. CDR1 and CDR2 from the germline V gene are LNHDA and SQIVND (reference sequence). The CDR3 region is CASSIWAGNQPQHF. In DNA form, the CDR3 reads TGTGCCAGTAGTATTTGGGCAGGGAATCAGCCCCAGCATTTT.

The chain's CDR3 is CASSRDLGIQYF. In DNA form, the CDR3 reads TGTGCCAGCAGCAGGGACTTAGGCATTCAGTACTTC. J is TRBJ2-4 and V is TRBV27; D is perhaps TRBD2 (6 bases). V lost 6 bases, J lost 9 bases, and 12 bases lay in between. This CDR3 has 12 residues. Germline lookup yields CDR1 MNHEY and CDR2 SMNVEV (reference sequence).

This clone was observed once. The chain joins TRBV7-9 to TRBJ2-2; D call uncertain. The CDR3 is made up of 12 amino acids. V dropped 5 bases and J dropped 9 bases, with 10 bases sitting between them. Germline assignment: CDR1 SEHNR and CDR2 FQNEAQ (reference sequence). CDR3 bases: TGTGCCAGCAGCCTACTGAGGTGGGAGCTGTTTTTT. It yields the protein CASSLLRWELFF.

The rearrangement uses TRBV29-1 and TRBJ1-1; 8 positions match TRBD1. V trimming: 5 bases; J trimming: 1 base; junction bases outside the gene matches: 3. The germline CDR1 and CDR2 sequences are SQVTM and ANQGSEA. This CDR3 region has 13 residues. The CDR3 sequence is CSVFGQGNTEAFF. CDR3 nucleotides: TGCAGCGTTTTCGGACAGGGGAACACTGAAGCTTTCTTT.

The CDR3 DNA is TGTGCCTGGAGTGGTGGACAGGGAATTAATCAGCCCCAGCATTTT. Protein sequence: CAWSGGQGINQPQHF. This chain joins TRBV30 and TRBJ1-5, with 8 bases matching TRBD1. Germline CDR1 and CDR2: GTSNPN and SVGIG (reference sequence). The ends lost 1 base at V and 4 bases at J; junction bases unmatched: 6. The CDR3 length is 15 residues. Full variable domain (remainder filled in from reference TRBV30 and TRBJ1-5): SQTIHQWPATLVQPVGSPLSLECTVEGTSNPNLYWYRQAAGRGLQLLFYSVGIGQISSEVPQNLSASRPQDRQFILSSKKLLLSDSGFYLCAWSGGQGINQPQHFGDGTRLSIL.

This rearrangement joins TRBV27 to TRBJ2-7; a possible D gene is TRBD1 (5 bases). The germline V gene has CDR1 MNHEY and CDR2 SMNVEV (reference sequence). The CDR3 loop spans 13 amino acids. The V and J ends lost 7 bases and 3 bases respectively, with 13 bases between them. CDR3 sequence (DNA): TGTGCCAGCAAAAAACCAGACAGCTACGAGCAGTACTTC. Its translation: CASKKPDSYEQYF.

This clone occurred once. The rearrangement uses TRBV7-8 and TRBJ2-5; D could derive from TRBD1 or TRBD2 (6 bases each). Trimming took off 3 bases at V and 3 bases at J, with 11 bases between the two ends. The CDR3 loop spans 14 amino acids. Germline V lookup: CDR1 SGHVS, CDR2 FQNEAQ. The CDR3 DNA reads as TGTGCCAGCAGCTTTTGGGGGGCCGAAGAGACCCAGTACTTC. Translating it yields CASSFWGAEETQYF.

This chain links TRBV11-2 with TRBJ2-7, with 7 bases fitting TRBD1. Unmatched junction bases numbered 13, after V lost 5 bases and J lost 0 bases. CDR1 and CDR2 from the germline V gene are SGHAT and FQNNGV. This CDR3 is 17 amino acids long. The CDR3 loop is CASSPRPGQIGSYEQYF. CDR3 DNA: TGTGCCAGCAGCCCACGGCCGGGACAGATCGGCTCCTACGAGCAGTACTTC.